This TCR beta chain was obtained from a study of spatial heterogeneity in lung cancer. Turning to the study itself: Sequenced were any available follow-up PBMC samples, which had been obtained a median of around 2 years after resection.

As concerns this clonotype: A clone one base away is much larger, so this may be a read error.

A unique molecular identifier was carried by every single TCR cDNA molecule. TCRdb reprocessed the 5' RACE reads with MiXCR, giving one entry per CDR3 protein. In the table there are roughly 10,000 distinct CDR3 sequences, 20% to 25% of which are singletons. CDR3 length: 18 residues. The germline gives CDR1 SGHAT, CDR2 FQNNGV. The time point here: blood at routine non-recurrence follow-up after resection. Unsorted whole RNA from tumor, nontumor lung or frozen PBMC underwent sequencing. The sequencing here drew on PBMCs, taken at follow-up. The clonotype comes from a female donor with early-stage non-small cell lung cancer. The rearrangement joins TRBV11-2 to TRBJ2-1; the match to TRBD2 covers 12 bases. The CDR3, as DNA: TGTGCCAGCAGCTCGTCCGGGACTAGCGGGTACTCCTGCAATGAGCAGTTCTTC. Translation: CASSSSGTSGYSCNEQFF.